This entry features one TCR beta chain sequence. Its antigen is unknown. This specimen belongs to a study of blood T cells in healthy people across ages. Broader study findings: Older individuals had lower TCR beta diversity per million T cells (the decline was roughly linear). Long-lived and aged donors differed, with more naive CD4+ cells and higher diversity in the long-lived.

The CDR3 contains 13 residues. A second roughly 6 to 12 cycle PCR used barcoded and J-beta primers. TCRdb analysed the 5' RACE reads with MiXCR anew, one entry per CDR3 protein. The table has 700,000 or so distinct CDR3 sequences, around 43% seen once. The TCR originated in a man aged 80 or over in good health. This chain connects TRBV21-1 to TRBJ2-5; TRBD1 reflects the table's D call only, with no check against the DNA. TRBV21-1 is recorded as a pseudogene. The source material was blood. This chain's CDR3 is CASKSGPRETQYF. For the CDR3, the DNA is TGTGCCAGCAAGTCGGGGCCGCGGGAGACCCAGTACTTC.